The 5 T cell receptor beta chains given below trace back to one sample, sequenced in a study of blood T cell repertoires in COVID-19. The repertoire was sequenced with immunoSEQ multiplex PCR; TCRdb's copy has only in-frame clones and lacks some. This table holds 400,000 or so clones, around 87% found once. Sequencing was carried out using peripheral blood. Every receptor here comes from a human donor in a cohort sampled during active COVID-19.

V gene TRBV6-6 combines with J gene TRBJ2-1; 14 bases match TRBD2. V shed 6 bases, J shed 2 bases, and the junction held 15 bases outside the gene matches. Per the germline V gene, CDR1 is MNHNY and CDR2 is SVGAGI (reference sequence). This CDR3 spans 20 amino acids. The CDR3 nucleotides read TGTGCCAGCAGCAAAGCGTTCCCCCCGACTAGCGGGAGGGCCTACAATGAGCAGTTCTTC. Translating it yields CASSKAFPPTSGRAYNEQFF.

V usage is TRBV10-3 and J usage is TRBJ2-3; 8 bases are shared with TRBD2. Germline CDR1 reads ENHRY; CDR2 reads SYGVKD. This CDR3 contains 16 residues. V lost 7 bases and J lost 3; bases outside the gene matches: 12. The DNA for the CDR3 is TGTGCCATCAACCCGGGAGGGCCCCTGAGTACAGATACGCAGTATTTT. This codes for CAINPGGPLSTDTQYF.

The gene calls are TRBV27 and TRBJ2-7, with TRBD2 matching 12 bases. The CDR3 contains 18 residues. Germline V gene data show CDR1 as MNHEY and CDR2 as SMNVEV (reference sequence). V lost 2 bases, J lost 4 bases, and 12 bases stayed unmatched. CDR3 sequence reads: CASSLGMSSGRAGYEQYF. As DNA, the CDR3 is TGTGCCAGCAGTTTAGGGATGTCTAGCGGGAGGGCAGGGTACGAGCAGTACTTC.

The rearrangement links TRBV30 to TRBJ2-3; no definite D call. V shed 4 bases and J shed 2 bases, with 13 bases lying between them. The CDR3 covers 14 residues. Per germline, CDR1 GTSNPN and CDR2 SVGIG (reference sequence). As DNA, the CDR3 is TGTGCCTGGACCGGTCCGGGTCACACAGATACGCAGTATTTT. Protein sequence: CAWTGPGHTDTQYF. Complete variable domain (other parts from reference TRBV30 and TRBJ2-3): SQTIHQWPATLVQPVGSPLSLECTVEGTSNPNLYWYRQAAGRGLQLLFYSVGIGQISSEVPQNLSASRPQDRQFILSSKKLLLSDSGFYLCAWTGPGHTDTQYFGPGTRLTVL.

This chain connects TRBV10-3 to TRBJ2-1; 12 bases agree with TRBD2. The germline CDR1 and CDR2 sequences are ENHRY and SYGVKD. This CDR3 has 19 amino acids. The ends lost 6 bases at V and 6 bases at J; junction bases unmatched: 18. CDR3 nucleotide sequence: TGTGCCATCAGACAAGGACTAGCGGGACCCTCCGGTGAGGGCAATGAGCAGTTCTTC. Its translation: CAIRQGLAGPSGEGNEQFF.